The 5 T cell receptor beta chains below come from one sample, sequenced in a study of human T cells and chemical hapten exposure. Each CDR3 protein gets one entry after TCRdb re-called the RACE reads with MiXCR. In the table there are about 80,000 distinct CDR3 sequences, approximately 15% of which are singletons. Indicated time point: pre-sensitization, week 0. Specified treatment: therapeutic diphenylcyclopropenone sensitization with weekly scalp DPC. The specimen comprised whole blood, sampled in connection with sensitization to the hapten diphenylcyclopropenone (DPC). Receptors were obtained from a woman in her 50s with alopecia areata. Some clones in this sample may be carry-over from other donors' samples.

This clonotype occurred many times. The chain has TRBV11-2 and TRBJ2-3; either TRBD1 or TRBD2 may supply D (5 bases each). Germline assignment: CDR1 SGHAT and CDR2 FQNNGV. With 4 bases removed from V and 0 bases from J, the gap between germline ends came to 11 bases. The CDR3 totals 15 residues. The CDR3 here is CASSSGTKSTDTQYF. The CDR3 coding sequence is TGTGCCAGCAGCTCCGGGACCAAAAGCACAGATACGCAGTATTTT.

This clonotype was recorded a few times. This chain links TRBV7-9 with TRBJ2-1; the match to TRBD2 covers 12 bases. CDR3 length: 16 amino acids. Germline CDR1 and CDR2: SEHNR and FQNEAQ (reference sequence). The V segment lost 5 bases and the J segment 2 bases; nucleotides outside the gene matches: 4. CDR3 sequence (DNA): TGTGCCAGCAGCGTCTCTAGCGGGAGGGCCTACAATGAGCAGTTCTTC. Translating it yields CASSVSSGRAYNEQFF.

The rearrangement joins TRBV6-1 to TRBJ2-1, with 9 bases lining up with TRBD2. Germline V gives CDR1 MNHNS, CDR2 SASEGT. The CDR3 loop spans 18 amino acids. J was trimmed by 1 base and V by 2 bases; bases with no gene match: 9. CDR3 nucleotide sequence: TGTGCCAGCAGTGAAATCGGGATAGCGGGAGATTCCTACAATGAGCAGTTCTTC. As protein: CASSEIGIAGDSYNEQFF.

The chain recombines TRBV18 with TRBJ2-3, with TRBD2 matching over 13 bases. Trimming took 10 bases from V and 6 from J; bases not matched to a gene: 7. The CDR3 spans 14 residues. The V gene's germline CDR1 is KGHSH and CDR2 LQKENI. The CDR3 coding sequence is TGTGCCACCGGGACTAGCGGGGACTTCGATACGCAGTATTTT. It codes for CATGTSGDFDTQYF.

This clonotype has more than one count but fewer than ten. V and J are TRBV7-9 and TRBJ1-2, with TRBD1 matching 10 bases. There are 14 residues in the CDR3. Germline assignment: CDR1 SEHNR and CDR2 FQNEAQ (reference sequence). The junction had 6 bases not matched to a gene; V was cut back by 5 bases and J by 6 bases. In DNA form, the CDR3 reads TGTGCCAGCAGCCGGCCGGGACAGGGGAATGGCTACACCTTC. It yields the protein CASSRPGQGNGYTF.